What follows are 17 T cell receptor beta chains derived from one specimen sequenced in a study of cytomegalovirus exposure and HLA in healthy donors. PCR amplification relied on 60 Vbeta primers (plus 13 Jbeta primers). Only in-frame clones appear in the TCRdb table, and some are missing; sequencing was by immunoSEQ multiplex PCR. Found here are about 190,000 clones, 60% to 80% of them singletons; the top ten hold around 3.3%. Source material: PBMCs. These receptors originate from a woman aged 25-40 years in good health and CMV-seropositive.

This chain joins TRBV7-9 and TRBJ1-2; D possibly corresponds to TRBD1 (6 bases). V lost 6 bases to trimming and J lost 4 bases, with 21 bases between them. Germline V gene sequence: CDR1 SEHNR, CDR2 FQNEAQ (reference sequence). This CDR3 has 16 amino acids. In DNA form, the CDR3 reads TGTGCCAGCAGTTCTCCAACCTCGGGACACCTCTATGGCTACACCTTC. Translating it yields CASSSPTSGHLYGYTF.

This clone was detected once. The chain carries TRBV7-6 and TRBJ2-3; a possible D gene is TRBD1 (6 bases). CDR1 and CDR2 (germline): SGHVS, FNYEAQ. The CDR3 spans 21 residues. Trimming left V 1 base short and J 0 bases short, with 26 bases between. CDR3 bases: TGTGCCAGCAGCTTAGTCTCAGGGGCCCGGCCTGTGCCCCTTAGCACAGATACGCAGTATTTT. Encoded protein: CASSLVSGARPVPLSTDTQYF.

Here the CDR3 reads CASSQGGGGATDTQYF. CDR3 nucleotide sequence: TGTGCCAGCAGCCAAGGGGGTGGGGGCGCGACAGATACGCAGTATTTT. This chain connects TRBV4-2 to TRBJ2-3; D might be TRBD1 (6 bases). V was clipped by 1 base and J by 3 bases, with 14 bases between them. CDR1 is LGHNA and CDR2 is YNFKEQ in the germline V gene. The CDR3 is 16 amino acids.

In DNA form, the CDR3 reads TGTGCCAGCAGCTTAGCTCTCTCCTACGAGCAGTACTTC. Protein sequence: CASSLALSYEQYF. The chain links TRBV5-4 to TRBJ2-7; D gene ambiguous. V was pared by 2 bases and J by 0 bases, with 6 bases between. Germline V gives CDR1 SGHNT, CDR2 YYREEE (reference sequence). There are 13 residues in the CDR3.

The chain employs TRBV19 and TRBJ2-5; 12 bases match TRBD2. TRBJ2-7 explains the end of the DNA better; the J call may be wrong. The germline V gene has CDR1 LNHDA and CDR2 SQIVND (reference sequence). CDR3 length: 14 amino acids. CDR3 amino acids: CASSWTSGTHEQYF. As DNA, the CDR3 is TGTGCCAGTAGTTGGACTAGCGGGACTCACGAGCAGTACTTC.

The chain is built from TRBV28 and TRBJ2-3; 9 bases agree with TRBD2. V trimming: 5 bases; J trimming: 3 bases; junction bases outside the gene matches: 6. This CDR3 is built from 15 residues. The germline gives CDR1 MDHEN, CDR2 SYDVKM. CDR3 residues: CASSISGSITDTQYF. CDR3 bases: TGTGCCAGCAGTATTAGCGGGAGTATTACAGATACGCAGTATTTT. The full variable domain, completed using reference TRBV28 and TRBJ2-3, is DVKVTQSSRYLVKRTGEKVFLECVQDMDHENMFWYRQDPGLGLRLIYFSYDVKMKEKGDIPEGYSVSREKKERFSLILESASTNQTSMYLCASSISGSITDTQYFGPGTRLTVL.

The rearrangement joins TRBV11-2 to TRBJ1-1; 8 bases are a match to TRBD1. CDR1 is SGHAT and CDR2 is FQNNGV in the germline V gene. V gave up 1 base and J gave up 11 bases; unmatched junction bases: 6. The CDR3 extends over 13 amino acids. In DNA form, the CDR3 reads TGTGCCAGCAGCTTAGTTTTACAGGGGGATGCTTTCTTT. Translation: CASSLVLQGDAFF.

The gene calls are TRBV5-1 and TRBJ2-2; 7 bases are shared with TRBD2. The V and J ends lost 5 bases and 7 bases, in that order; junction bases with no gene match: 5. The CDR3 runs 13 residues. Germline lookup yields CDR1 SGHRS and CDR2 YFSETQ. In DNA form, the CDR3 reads TGCGCCAGCAGGCGGGAGACGGTCGGGGAGCTGTTTTTT. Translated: CASRRETVGELFF. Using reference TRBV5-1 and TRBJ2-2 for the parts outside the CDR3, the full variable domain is KAGVTQTPRYLIKTRGQQVTLSCSPISGHRSVSWYQQTPGQGLQFLFEYFSETQRNKGNFPGRFSGRQFSNSRSEMNVSTLELGDSALYLCASRRETVGELFFGEGSRLTVL.

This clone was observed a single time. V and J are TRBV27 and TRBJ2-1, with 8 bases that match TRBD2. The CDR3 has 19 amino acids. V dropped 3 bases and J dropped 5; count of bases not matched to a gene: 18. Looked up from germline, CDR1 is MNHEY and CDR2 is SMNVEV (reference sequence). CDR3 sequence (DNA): TGTGCCAGCAGTTTCAGGGCCAGCCCCGGGACTAGGGGAAACAATGAGCAGTTCTTC. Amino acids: CASSFRASPGTRGNNEQFF.

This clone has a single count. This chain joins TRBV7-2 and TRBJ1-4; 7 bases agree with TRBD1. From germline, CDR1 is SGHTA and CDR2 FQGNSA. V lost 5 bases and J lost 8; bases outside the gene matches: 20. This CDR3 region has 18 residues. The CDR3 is CASSLQPDHTGAGEKLFF. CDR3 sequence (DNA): TGTGCCAGCAGCCTACAGCCCGATCACACAGGGGCAGGGGAAAAACTGTTTTTT.

CDR3 nucleotides: TGTGCCAGCAGCCTCCGGGGGTTACCCTACGAGCAGTACTTC. Translated, it gives CASSLRGLPYEQYF. The rearrangement links TRBV5-8 to TRBJ2-7; the D gene is possibly TRBD2 (6 bases). Trimming stripped 4 bases from V and 2 bases from J, with 13 bases between. This CDR3 has 14 residues. Germline lookup yields CDR1 SGHTS and CDR2 YDEGEE. Full variable domain (rest looked up from reference TRBV5-8 and TRBJ2-7): EAGVTQSPTHLIKTRGQQATLRCSPISGHTSVYWYQQALGLGLQFLLWYDEGEERNRGNFPPRFSGRQFPNYSSELNVNALELEDSALYLCASSLRGLPYEQYFGPGTRLTVT.

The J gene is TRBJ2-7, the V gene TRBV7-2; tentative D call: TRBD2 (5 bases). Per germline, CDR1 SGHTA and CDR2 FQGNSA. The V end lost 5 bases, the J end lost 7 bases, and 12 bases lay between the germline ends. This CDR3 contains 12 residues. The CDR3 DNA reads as TGTGCCAGCAGCCTAGGCTCGGGAGAGCAGTACTTC. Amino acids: CASSLGSGEQYF.

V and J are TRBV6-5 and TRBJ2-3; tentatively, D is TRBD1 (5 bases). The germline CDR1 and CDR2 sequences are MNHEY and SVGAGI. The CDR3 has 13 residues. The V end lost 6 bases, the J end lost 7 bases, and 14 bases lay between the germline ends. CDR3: CASSQGGGHTQYF. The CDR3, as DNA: TGTGCCAGCAGCCAGGGCGGCGGACATACGCAGTATTTT.

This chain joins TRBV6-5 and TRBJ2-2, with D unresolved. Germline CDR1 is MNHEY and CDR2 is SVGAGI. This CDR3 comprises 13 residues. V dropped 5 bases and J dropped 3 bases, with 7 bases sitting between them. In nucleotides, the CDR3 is TGTGCCAGCAGTCAACAGTACACCGGGGAGCTGTTTTTT. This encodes CASSQQYTGELFF.

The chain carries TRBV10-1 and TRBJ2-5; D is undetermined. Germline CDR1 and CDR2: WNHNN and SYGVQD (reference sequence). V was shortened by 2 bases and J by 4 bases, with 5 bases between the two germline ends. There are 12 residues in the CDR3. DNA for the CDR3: TGCGCCAGCAGTGAGGGCGGAGAGACCCAGTACTTC. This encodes CASSEGGETQYF.

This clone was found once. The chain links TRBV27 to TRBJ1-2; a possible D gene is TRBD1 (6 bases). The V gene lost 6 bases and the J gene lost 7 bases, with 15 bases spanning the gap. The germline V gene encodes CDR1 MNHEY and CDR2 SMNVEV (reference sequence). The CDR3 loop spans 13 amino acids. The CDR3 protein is CASSLGGNAGYTF. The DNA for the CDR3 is TGTGCCAGCAGCTTAGGGGGGAATGCTGGCTACACCTTC.

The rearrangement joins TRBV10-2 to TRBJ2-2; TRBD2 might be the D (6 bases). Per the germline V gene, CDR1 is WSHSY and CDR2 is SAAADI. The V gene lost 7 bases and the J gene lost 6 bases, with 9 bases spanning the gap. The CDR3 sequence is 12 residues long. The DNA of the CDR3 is TGCGCCAGCACGACGGGGGCCGGGGAGCTGTTTTTT. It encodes CASTTGAGELFF.